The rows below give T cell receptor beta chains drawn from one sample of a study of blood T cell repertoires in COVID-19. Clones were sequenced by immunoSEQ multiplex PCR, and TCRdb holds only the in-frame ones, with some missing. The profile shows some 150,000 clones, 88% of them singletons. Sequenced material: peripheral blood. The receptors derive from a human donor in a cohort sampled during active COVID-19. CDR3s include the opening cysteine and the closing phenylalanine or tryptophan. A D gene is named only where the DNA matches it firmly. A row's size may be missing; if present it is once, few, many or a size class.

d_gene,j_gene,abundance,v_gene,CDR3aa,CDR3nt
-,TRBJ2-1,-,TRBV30,CAWNHGVGNVVNEQFF,TGTGCCTGGAACCACGGGGTGGGAAACGTGGTGAATGAGCAGTTCTTC
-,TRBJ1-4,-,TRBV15,CATSPRRGAGEKLFF,TGTGCCACCAGCCCTCGCAGGGGCGCAGGCGAAAAACTGTTTTTT
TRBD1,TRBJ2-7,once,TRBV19,CASSPTTGVEQYF,TGTGCCAGTAGTCCCACTACAGGGGTCGAGCAGTACTTC
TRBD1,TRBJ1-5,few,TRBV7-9,CASSLAGTDNQPQHF,TGTGCCAGCAGCTTAGCGGGGACAGACAATCAGCCCCAGCATTTT
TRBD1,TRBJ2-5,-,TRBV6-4,CASSGNRGETQYF,TGTGCCAGCAGTGGGAACAGGGGAGAGACCCAGTACTTC
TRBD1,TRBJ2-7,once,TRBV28,CASRPGGDRYEQYF,TGTGCCAGCAGGCCAGGGGGCGATCGGTACGAGCAGTACTTC
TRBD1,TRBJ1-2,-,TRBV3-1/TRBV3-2,CASSLGQGYGYTF,TGTGCCAGCAGCCTAGGACAGGGGTATGGCTACACCTTC
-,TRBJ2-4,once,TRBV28,CASSLFAGLSSKNIQYF,TGTGCCAGCAGTTTATTCGCAGGTCTGTCGTCCAAAAACATTCAGTACTTC
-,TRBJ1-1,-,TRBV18,CASSPAGNTEAFF,TGTGCCAGCTCACCTGCGGGGAACACTGAAGCTTTCTTT
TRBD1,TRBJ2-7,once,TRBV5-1,CASSSGGQGAYEQYF,TGCGCCAGCAGCTCGGGAGGACAGGGGGCCTACGAGCAGTACTTC
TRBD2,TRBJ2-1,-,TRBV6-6,CASQATTSGGIRPLF,TGTGCCAGCCAGGCCACGACTAGCGGGGGCATACGGCCCCTCTTC
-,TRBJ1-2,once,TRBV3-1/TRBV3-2,CASSQAKGTGINYGYTF,TGTGCCAGCAGCCAAGCTAAGGGCACAGGGATAAACTATGGCTACACCTTC
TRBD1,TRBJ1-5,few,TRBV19,CASSSRQGASNQPQHF,TGTGCCAGTAGTAGTCGACAGGGGGCGAGCAATCAGCCCCAGCATTTT
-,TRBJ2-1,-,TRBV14,CASSPLLGPSYNEQFF,TGTGCCAGCAGCCCCCTCTTGGGGCCCTCCTACAATGAGCAGTTCTTC
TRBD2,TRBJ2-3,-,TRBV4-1,CASSQVPSGGAILRDTQYF,TGCGCCAGCAGCCAAGTGCCGAGCGGGGGGGCGATTCTTAGAGATACGCAGTATTTT
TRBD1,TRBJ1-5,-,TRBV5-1,CASSLEAGGYQPQHF,TGCGCCAGCAGCTTGGAGGCAGGGGGCTATCAGCCCCAGCATTTT
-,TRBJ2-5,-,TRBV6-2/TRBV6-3,CASSYSTQTIQETQYF,TGTGCCAGCAGTTACTCGACACAGACTATACAAGAGACCCAGTACTTC
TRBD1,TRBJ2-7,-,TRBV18,CASSPGTGGQGTYEQYF,TGTGCCAGCTCACCCGGGACAGGGGGCCAGGGGACCTACGAGCAGTACTTC
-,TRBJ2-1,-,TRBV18,CASSPETVYNEQFF,TGTGCCAGCTCACCAGAAACAGTCTACAATGAGCAGTTCTTC
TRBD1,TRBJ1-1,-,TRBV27,CASSWRQGAFSNTEAFF,TGTGCCAGCAGTTGGCGACAGGGGGCGTTCTCAAACACTGAAGCTTTCTTT
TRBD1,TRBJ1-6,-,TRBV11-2,CASSLPTGTSLGSPLHF,TGTGCCAGCAGCTTACCGACAGGGACTAGCCTAGGTTCACCCCTCCACTTT
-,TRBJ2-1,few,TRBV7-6,CASSPRTNNNEQFF,TGTGCCAGCAGTCCGCGGACAAACAACAATGAGCAGTTCTTC
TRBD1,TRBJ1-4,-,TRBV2,CASTVDRGRREKLFF,TGTGCCAGCACGGTCGACAGGGGGCGAAGGGAAAAACTGTTTTTT
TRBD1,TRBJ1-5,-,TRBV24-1,CATSADRGSGNQPQHF,TGTGCCACCAGTGCTGACAGGGGGTCGGGCAATCAGCCCCAGCATTTT